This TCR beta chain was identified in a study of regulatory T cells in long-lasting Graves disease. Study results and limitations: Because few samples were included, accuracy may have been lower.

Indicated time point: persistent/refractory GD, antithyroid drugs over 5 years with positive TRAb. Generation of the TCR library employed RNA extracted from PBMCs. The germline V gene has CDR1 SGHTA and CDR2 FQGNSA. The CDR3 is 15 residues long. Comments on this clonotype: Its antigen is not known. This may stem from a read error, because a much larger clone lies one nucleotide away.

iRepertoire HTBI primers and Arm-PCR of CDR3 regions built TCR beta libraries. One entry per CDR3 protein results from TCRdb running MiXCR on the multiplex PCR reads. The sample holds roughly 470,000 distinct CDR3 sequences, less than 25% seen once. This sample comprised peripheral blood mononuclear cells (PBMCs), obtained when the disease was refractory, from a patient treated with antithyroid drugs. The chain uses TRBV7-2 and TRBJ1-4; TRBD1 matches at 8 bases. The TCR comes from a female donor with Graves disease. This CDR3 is CASSQGAVSNEKLLF. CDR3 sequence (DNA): TGTGCCAGCAGCCAGGGGGCGGTTTCTAATGAAAAACTGCTTTTT.